These 16 T cell receptor beta chains were all obtained from the same sample, sequenced in a study of blood T cell repertoires in COVID-19. Data came from immunoSEQ multiplex PCR; TCRdb stores just in-frame clones and leaves some out. The repertoire includes some 150,000 clones, 87% of them detected once, and over 3.5% sits in the top ten. Source material: peripheral blood. These TCRs come from a man between 18 and 29 years old with active or convalescent COVID-19.

V usage is TRBV5-6 and J usage is TRBJ1-1; the D is unclear. The V gene's germline CDR1 is SGHDT and CDR2 YYEEEE. CDR3 size: 12 residues. V shed 3 bases and J shed 3 bases, with 6 bases lying between them. CDR3 sequence: CASSSRYTEAFF. As DNA, the CDR3 is TGTGCCAGCAGCTCCCGTTACACTGAAGCTTTCTTT.

J is TRBJ2-1 and V is TRBV27; tentative D call: TRBD2 (5 bases). V was shortened by 3 bases and J by 8 bases, with 11 bases between the two germline ends. The CDR3 loop spans 13 amino acids. Germline-derived CDR1 and CDR2 are MNHEY and SMNVEV (reference sequence). Here the CDR3 reads CASSFGLAYEQFF. The CDR3 DNA follows: TGTGCCAGCAGTTTCGGTCTAGCCTATGAGCAGTTCTTC.

V usage is TRBV24-1 and J usage is TRBJ2-1, with a weak D call TRBD1 (5 bases). The CDR3 covers 16 residues. CDR1 and CDR2 from the germline V gene are KGHDR and SFDVKD. Trimming took off 3 bases at V and 0 bases at J, with 11 bases between the two ends. CDR3 loop: CATSDGAASSYNEQFF. In DNA form, the CDR3 reads TGTGCCACCAGTGATGGGGCCGCGAGCTCCTACAATGAGCAGTTCTTC.

The chain recombines TRBV28 with TRBJ2-7, with 14 nucleotides matching TRBD2. The CDR3 is made up of 19 amino acids. Germline CDR1 reads MDHEN; CDR2 reads SYDVKM. V trimming: 3 bases; J trimming: 0 bases; junction bases outside the gene matches: 10. CDR3 loop: CASSFASGLAGGSSYEQYV. The CDR3 DNA sequence: TGTGCCAGCAGTTTTGCTTCAGGACTAGCGGGGGGAAGCTCCTACGAGCAGTACGTC.

V usage is TRBV3-1 (or the pseudogene TRBV3-2) and J usage is TRBJ1-1, with D possibly matching TRBD1 (6 bases). Germline assignment: CDR1 LGHDT and CDR2 YNNKEL (reference sequence). Trimming removed 6 bases from V and 1 base from J, with 15 bases in between. CDR3 length: 15 amino acids. This CDR3 is CASRPGATANTEAFF. In nucleotides, the CDR3 is TGTGCCAGCAGGCCAGGGGCGACAGCGAACACTGAAGCTTTCTTT.

The chain uses TRBV6-1 and TRBJ1-1; possibly TRBD1 for D (6 bases). With 3 bases removed from V and 4 bases from J, the gap between germline ends came to 18 bases. The CDR3 is 16 residues long. Germline CDR1 and CDR2: MNHNS and SASEGT. CDR3 DNA: TGTGCCAGCAGTGACAATTACAGGGTAATGGGCACTGAAGCTTTCTTT. Its protein product is CASSDNYRVMGTEAFF.

The CDR3 bases are TGTGCCAGCAGCTTACCAGGGGGCCATGGCTACACCTTC. Translated, it gives CASSLPGGHGYTF. The chain links TRBV5-4 to TRBJ1-2; 8 bases align to TRBD1. Germline CDR1 reads SGHNT; CDR2 reads YYREEE (reference sequence). This CDR3 contains 13 residues. The V segment lost 2 bases and the J segment 6 bases; nucleotides outside the gene matches: 3.

The genes are TRBV2 and TRBJ2-3; the match to TRBD1 covers 7 bases. Germline loops: CDR1 SNHLY, CDR2 FYNNEI. Trimming cost V 5 bases and J 1 base; bases outside gene matches: 6. This CDR3 comprises 15 residues. Written as DNA, the CDR3 is TGTGCCAGCAGTTCCTACAGGGGTCGCACAGATACGCAGTATTTT. Translating it yields CASSSYRGRTDTQYF.

The chain recombines TRBV6-6 with TRBJ2-7; 9 positions match TRBD1. This CDR3 has 15 residues. Germline V gene data show CDR1 as MNHNY and CDR2 as SVGAGI (reference sequence). J gave up 6 bases and V 0 bases, and 6 bases lay outside the gene matches. CDR3 nucleotides: TGTGCCAGCAGTTACTCGGTGGACAGGGGCCGCGAGCAGTACTTC. Protein: CASSYSVDRGREQYF.

This CDR3 is CASSPSNTGPSTDTQYF. CDR3 DNA: TGTGCCAGCAGTCCCTCCAATACAGGGCCTAGCACAGATACGCAGTATTTT. This rearrangement joins TRBV6-6 to TRBJ2-3; the D gene is possibly TRBD1 (6 bases). Trimming cost V 5 bases and J 0 bases, with 18 bases left between them. The CDR3 totals 17 residues. Germline V gene data show CDR1 as MNHNY and CDR2 as SVGAGI (reference sequence).

The V call is TRBV5-5, the J call TRBJ2-3; 10 bases are a match to TRBD2. In germline, CDR1 is SGHKS, CDR2 YYEKEE (reference sequence). CDR3 length equals 16 residues. Trimming at V came to 0 bases and at J to 4 bases, leaving 5 bases not matched to a gene. The CDR3 loop reads CASSLEGLAGADTQYF. CDR3 nucleotide sequence: TGTGCCAGCAGCTTGGAAGGGCTAGCGGGAGCAGATACGCAGTATTTT.

The chain has TRBV11-2 and TRBJ2-1; D might be TRBD2 (6 bases). The CDR3 has 12 amino acids. The V gene's germline CDR1 is SGHAT and CDR2 FQNNGV. Trimming took off 3 bases at V and 9 bases at J, with 9 bases between the two ends. The CDR3 here is CASSLTRSEQFF. The CDR3 nucleotides read TGTGCCAGCAGCTTGACTAGGTCTGAGCAGTTCTTC.

The J gene is TRBJ1-3, the V gene TRBV7-9, with TRBD1 matching over 7 bases. Germline trimming cut 3 bases from V and 2 bases from J; bases unmatched to any gene: 7. Germline V gene data show CDR1 as SEHNR and CDR2 as FQNEAQ (reference sequence). The CDR3 is 16 residues long. The CDR3 nucleotides read TGTGCCAGCAGCTTCAGGACAGGAAGGGCTGGAAACACCATATATTTT. Its protein is CASSFRTGRAGNTIYF.

The chain joins TRBV5-1 to TRBJ1-2, with D possibly TRBD1 on 6 matching bases. The germline V and J ends were trimmed by 4 bases and 1 base, with 14 bases remaining between them. This CDR3 is built from 15 residues. From germline, CDR1 is SGHRS and CDR2 YFSETQ. This chain's CDR3 is CASSPGQSFNYGYTF. The CDR3 bases are TGCGCCAGCAGCCCCGGACAGAGCTTTAACTATGGCTACACCTTC.

The gene calls are TRBV5-4 and TRBJ2-1, with a weak D call TRBD2 (5 bases). The germline V and J ends were trimmed by 10 bases and 0 bases, with 14 bases remaining between them. CDR1 and CDR2 from the germline V gene are SGHNT and YYREEE (reference sequence). The CDR3 runs 14 residues. CDR3 region: CACSSRSSYNEQFF. In DNA, the CDR3 is TGTGCCTGCTCTAGCCGTAGCTCCTACAATGAGCAGTTCTTC.

The J gene is TRBJ1-3, the V gene TRBV12-3 or TRBV12-4; D is perhaps TRBD1 (5 bases). The CDR3 contains 13 residues. Trimming cost V 5 bases and J 5 bases, with 10 bases left between them. The CDR3 DNA sequence: TGTGCCAGCAGTCTCGGGGGGAGAAACACCATATATTTT. It is translated as CASSLGGRNTIYF.